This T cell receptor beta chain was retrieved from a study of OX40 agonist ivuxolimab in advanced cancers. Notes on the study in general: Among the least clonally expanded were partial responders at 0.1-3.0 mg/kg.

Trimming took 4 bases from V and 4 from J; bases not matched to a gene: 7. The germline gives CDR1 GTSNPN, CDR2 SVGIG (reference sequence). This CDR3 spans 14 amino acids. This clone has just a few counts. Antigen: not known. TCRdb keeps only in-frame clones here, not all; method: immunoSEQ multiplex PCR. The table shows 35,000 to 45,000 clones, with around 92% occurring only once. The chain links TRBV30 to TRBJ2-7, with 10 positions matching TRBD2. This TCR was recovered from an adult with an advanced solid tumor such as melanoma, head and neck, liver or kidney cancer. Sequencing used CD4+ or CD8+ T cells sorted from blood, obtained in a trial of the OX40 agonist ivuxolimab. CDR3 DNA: TGTGCCTGGACGTCAGCGGGAGGGGAGTACGAGCAGTACTTC. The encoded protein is CAWTSAGGEYEQYF.